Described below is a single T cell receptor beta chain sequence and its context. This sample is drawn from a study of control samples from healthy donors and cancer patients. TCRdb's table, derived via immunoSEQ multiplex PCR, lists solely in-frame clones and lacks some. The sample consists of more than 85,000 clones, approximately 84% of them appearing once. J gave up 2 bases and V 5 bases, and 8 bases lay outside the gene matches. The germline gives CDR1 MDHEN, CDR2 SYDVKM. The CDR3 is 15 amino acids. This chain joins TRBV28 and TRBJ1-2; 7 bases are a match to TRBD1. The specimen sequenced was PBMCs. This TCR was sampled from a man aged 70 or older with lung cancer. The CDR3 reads CASSGGQAGNYGYTF. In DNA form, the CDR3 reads TGTGCCAGCAGTGGAGGACAGGCTGGGAACTATGGCTACACCTTC.